This passage covers 23 T cell receptor beta chains from one sample sequenced in a study of CD8+CD57+ T cells in acquired aplastic anemia. The TCR beta profiling, which covered VDJ combination and CDR3 sequence, was carried out using genomic DNA as the template. TCRdb analysed the reads with MiXCR anew, one entry per CDR3 protein. The sample records about 400,000 distinct CDR3 sequences, about two thirds being singletons. The specimen was sorted CD4+, CD8+, or CD8+CD57+ T cells (not recorded which) from PBMCs. Receptor source: a human donor in good health, serving as a control.

This chain uses TRBV11-2 with TRBJ2-5, with D hard to call. Trimming removed 6 bases at V and 4 bases at J, with 18 bases between. The CDR3 is 15 amino acids. The germline V gene has CDR1 SGHAT and CDR2 FQNNGV. The CDR3: CASSQTRERPETQYF. For the CDR3, the DNA is TGTGCCAGCAGTCAGACGAGAGAGCGTCCAGAGACCCAGTACTTC.

The table lists this clonotype with many counts. The chain employs TRBV24-1 and TRBJ1-5; D possibly corresponds to TRBD1 (5 bases). In germline, CDR1 is KGHDR, CDR2 SFDVKD. The CDR3 has 12 residues. V was pared by 6 bases and J by 7 bases, with 9 bases between. CDR3 DNA: TGTGCCACCAGTCCAGGGACGCAGCCCCAGCATTTT. Protein sequence: CATSPGTQPQHF.

V and J are TRBV7-9 and TRBJ2-7, with D hard to call. The CDR3 is 15 residues long. The germline gives CDR1 SEHNR, CDR2 FQNEAQ (reference sequence). V lost 1 base and J lost 13, with 23 bases in between. The CDR3 coding sequence is TGTGCCAGCAGCTTAGGAGTCACTGAAGCTTACTTTGGATACTTC. Translated, it gives CASSLGVTEAYFGYF.

Remarks on this clonotype: The junction does not match germline at one end; this may be a read error. The genes are TRBV7-8 and TRBJ1-1, with a possible D match to TRBD1 (5 bases). Germline-derived CDR1 and CDR2 are SGHVS and FQNEAQ. The CDR3 spans 14 residues. The CDR3 spells CASSRASGAQSEQF. Written as DNA, the CDR3 is TGTGCCAGCAGCCGAGCCAGCGGGGCCCAATCAGAACAGTTT.

This chain uses TRBV6-5 with TRBJ1-5, with TRBD1 matching 7 bases. CDR3 length: 17 residues. With 0 bases clipped from V and 5 bases from J, the junction kept 10 bases outside the gene matches. Germline values: CDR1 MNHEY, CDR2 SVGAGI. The DNA of the CDR3 is TGTGCCAGCAGTTACTCGGGTTCCAACAGGGGTGATCAGCCCCAGCATTTT. Residues: CASSYSGSNRGDQPQHF.

The chain recombines TRBV19 with TRBJ2-3, with TRBD1 identical over 8 bases. Losses at the gene ends were 7 bases for V and 10 bases for J; bases not matched to a gene: 13. Looked up from germline, CDR1 is LNHDA and CDR2 is SQIVND (reference sequence). This CDR3 region has 14 residues. The CDR3 nucleotides are TGTGCCAGTATTGGCCGAGGACAGGGTACGGCGCAGTATTTT. Protein: CASIGRGQGTAQYF.

The chain couples TRBV9 to TRBJ2-3; tentatively, D is TRBD2 (5 bases). The CDR3 runs 15 residues. V was clipped by 3 bases and J by 9 bases, with 20 bases between them. Germline V CDR1 and CDR2: SGDLS, YYNGEE. CDR3 protein: CASSATTGGGDTQYF. For the CDR3, the DNA is TGTGCCAGCAGCGCGACGACCGGTGGAGGAGACACGCAGTATTTT.

V gene TRBV7-6 combines with J gene TRBJ2-1, with 10 bases matching TRBD1. The CDR3 is made up of 17 amino acids. The junction had 15 bases not matched to a gene; V was cut back by 3 bases and J by 10 bases. Germline-derived CDR1 and CDR2 are SGHVS and FNYEAQ. Here the CDR3 reads CASSLGQGSYEQYEQFF. In DNA, the CDR3 is TGTGCCAGCAGCTTGGGACAGGGGAGCTACGAGCAGTACGAGCAGTTCTTC.

This clonotype was recorded at least ten times. V gene TRBV25-1 combines with J gene TRBJ2-6; D not certain. Germline CDR1 MGHDK, CDR2 SYGVNS. Trimming took off 5 bases at V and 4 bases at J, with 9 bases between the two ends. This CDR3 is built from 14 residues. The CDR3 coding sequence is TGTGCCAGCAGTACTGCTGCAGGGGCCAACGTCCTGACTTTC. It translates to CASSTAAGANVLTF.

Remarks on this clonotype: Possible read error: a much larger clone is one base away. The chain links TRBV6-2 or TRBV6-3 to TRBJ2-7; D remains unclear. The V gene's germline CDR1 is MNHEY and CDR2 SVGEGT. Trimming shortened V by 5 bases and J by 7 bases, and 9 bases separated the two germline ends. The CDR3 has 11 amino acids. The DNA of the CDR3 is TGTGCCAGCAGTCGGAGTAATGAGCAGTACTTC. The encoded protein is CASSRSNEQYF.

At least ten counts were recorded for this clonotype. The chain couples TRBV7-3 to TRBJ1-6, with unresolved D. Germline CDR1 is SGHTA and CDR2 is FQGTGA. The CDR3 has 13 residues. V was pared by 4 bases and J by 10 bases, with 11 bases between. The CDR3 protein is CASSSQSGSPLHF. The CDR3 nucleotides read TGTGCCAGCAGCTCCCAATCCGGCTCACCCCTCCACTTT.

As regards this clonotype: Its ends do not fully match the called genes, so a read error is possible. The V gene is TRBV7-9, the J gene TRBJ2-1; D may be TRBD2 (5 bases). Per the germline V gene, CDR1 is SEHNR and CDR2 is FQNEAQ (reference sequence). The CDR3 loop spans 15 amino acids. In nucleotides, the CDR3 is TGTGCCAGCAGCTTTTTTGAGGGCGGTCCGAATTCACCCCTCTTC. Protein sequence: CASSFFEGGPNSPLF.

The chain employs TRBV11-2 and TRBJ1-2; 10 bases agree with TRBD1. Germline V gene lookup returns CDR1 SGHAT and CDR2 FQNNGV. V dropped 5 bases and J dropped 4; count of bases not matched to a gene: 10. The CDR3 contains 16 residues. The CDR3 is CASSTTGGAKSYGYTF. The CDR3 DNA sequence: TGTGCCAGCAGCACGACAGGGGGCGCAAAATCCTATGGCTACACCTTC.

About this clonotype: Here the CDR3 omits its conserved ending phenylalanine or tryptophan, so a read error is the likely source. The V gene is TRBV10-3, the J gene TRBJ2-3, with D unclear. The length of the CDR3 is 14 residues. Germline V lookup: CDR1 ENHRY, CDR2 SYGVKD. The CDR3 coding sequence is TGTGCCATCAGAGCCAAGCCCGACATAGATAAGCAGTATTCT. Translating gives CAIRAKPDIDKQYS.

Note on this clonotype: A much more abundant neighbour one base away suggests this may be a read error. The V gene is TRBV19, the J gene TRBJ1-2, with TRBD1 as a possible D gene (5 bases). The germline V gene encodes CDR1 LNHDA and CDR2 SQIVND (reference sequence). The CDR3 covers 13 residues. This CDR3 reads CASGIRTGDGYTF. CDR3 DNA sequence: TGTGCCAGTGGTATTAGAACAGGCGATGGCTACACCTTC.

This clonotype was counted many times. The chain is built from TRBV7-2 and TRBJ2-3, with no clear D. V lost 1 base and J lost 2, with 10 bases in between. The CDR3 spans 15 residues. Looked up from germline, CDR1 is SGHTA and CDR2 is FQGNSA. This CDR3 is CASSLDFLDTDTQYF. In DNA, the CDR3 is TGTGCCAGCAGCTTAGATTTCCTAGACACAGATACGCAGTATTTT.

A word on this clonotype: A read error is possible here, since a much larger clone lies one base away. The conserved final phenylalanine or tryptophan is absent from the CDR3, which likely points to a read error. The V and J genes are TRBV4-2 and TRBJ2-1, with D unresolved. Germline lookup yields CDR1 LGHNA and CDR2 YNFKEQ. CDR3 length: 14 amino acids. Trimming took 1 base from V and 8 from J, leaving 12 bases between them. The CDR3 nucleotides are TGTGCCAGCAGCCAAGCGCGCAGCGCCCATGAGCAGTTCTCC. It codes for CASSQARSAHEQFS.

The DNA for the CDR3 is TGTGCCACTACCGGTACGGGGTCCTACAATGAGCAGTTCTTC. It translates to CATTGTGSYNEQFF. The chain carries TRBV10-3 and TRBJ2-1; a weak D match, TRBD2 (5 bases). The CDR3 extends over 14 amino acids. Per germline, CDR1 ENHRY and CDR2 SYGVKD. V lost 10 bases to trimming and J lost 1 base, with 14 bases between them.

J is TRBJ1-3 and V is TRBV7-2; D remains unclear. Looked up from germline, CDR1 is SGHTA and CDR2 is FQGNSA. The CDR3 contains 13 residues. V lost 7 bases and J lost 11, with 18 bases in between. The CDR3 reads CASTVVRVAPIYF. In nucleotides, the CDR3 is TGTGCCAGCACAGTGGTACGGGTTGCGCCCATATATTTT.

This clonotype was counted ten times or more. CDR3 in DNA: TGTGCCAGCAGCCGGGGACAGAACACTGAAGCTTTCTTT. Its translation is CASSRGQNTEAFF. V gene TRBV7-2 combines with J gene TRBJ1-1; possibly TRBD1 for D (6 bases). The CDR3 runs to 13 residues. Per germline, CDR1 SGHTA and CDR2 FQGNSA. Between the trimmed V and J ends, which lost 5 bases and 1 base, there was a span of 8 bases.

The chain recombines TRBV11-2 with TRBJ1-2, with D maybe TRBD1 (6 bases). The CDR3 is 18 amino acids. CDR1 is SGHAT, CDR2 FQNNGV, per germline. The ends were cut back, 5 bases at V and 4 bases at J, with 26 bases in the middle. The chain's CDR3 is CASSPSSGGGQEAYGYTF. The DNA of the CDR3 is TGTGCCAGCAGCCCCAGTAGCGGGGGGGGGCAGGAGGCCTATGGCTACACCTTC.

There are many counts of this clonotype. This rearrangement joins TRBV20-1 to TRBJ1-6; TRBD1 matches at 7 bases. J was trimmed by 7 bases and V by 1 base; bases with no gene match: 7. Germline V gene lookup returns CDR1 DFQATT and CDR2 SNEGSKA (reference sequence). CDR3 length: 15 residues. CDR3 DNA: TGCAGTGCTAGAGGGACAGTCAGGGGGAATTCACCCCTCCACTTT. It encodes CSARGTVRGNSPLHF.

Regarding this clonotype: The limits of the CDR3 on the DNA are not certain, so only TCRdb's listed CDR3 is given. The chain has TRBV19 and TRBJ1-6; the table's D call TRBD1 went unverified against the DNA. Germline V gene data show CDR1 as LNHDA and CDR2 as SQIVND (reference sequence). The CDR3 length equals 19 residues, ends included. CDR3 loop: CASSGSGVDNQPQHFALHF.